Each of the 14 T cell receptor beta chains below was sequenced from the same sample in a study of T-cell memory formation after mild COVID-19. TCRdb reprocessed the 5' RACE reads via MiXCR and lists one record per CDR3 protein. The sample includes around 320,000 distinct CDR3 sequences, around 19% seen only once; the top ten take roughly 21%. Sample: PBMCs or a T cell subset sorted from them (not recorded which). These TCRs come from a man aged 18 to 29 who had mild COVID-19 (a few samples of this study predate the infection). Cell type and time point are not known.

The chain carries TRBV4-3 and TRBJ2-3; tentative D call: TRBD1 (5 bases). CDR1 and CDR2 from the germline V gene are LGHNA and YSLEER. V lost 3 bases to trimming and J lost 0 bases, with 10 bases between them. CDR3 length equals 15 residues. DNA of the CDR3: TGCGCCAGCAGCCAGTTCCGACAGAGCACAGATACGCAGTATTTT. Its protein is CASSQFRQSTDTQYF.

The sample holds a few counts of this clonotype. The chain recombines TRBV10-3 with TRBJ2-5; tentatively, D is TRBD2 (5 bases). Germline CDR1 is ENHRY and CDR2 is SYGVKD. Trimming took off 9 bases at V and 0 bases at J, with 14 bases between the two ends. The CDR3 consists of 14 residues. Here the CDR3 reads CAIRYGEYQETQYF. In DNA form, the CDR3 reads TGTGCCATTCGGTACGGGGAGTACCAAGAGACCCAGTACTTC.

CDR3 sequence reads: CATSEGQGAHQPQHF. In DNA form, the CDR3 reads TGTGCCACCAGTGAAGGACAGGGGGCCCATCAGCCCCAGCATTTT. The chain recombines TRBV24-1 with TRBJ1-5, with 11 bases lining up with TRBD1. The CDR3 covers 15 residues. J lost 5 bases, V lost 4 bases, and 3 bases had no gene match. Germline V gene data show CDR1 as KGHDR and CDR2 as SFDVKD.

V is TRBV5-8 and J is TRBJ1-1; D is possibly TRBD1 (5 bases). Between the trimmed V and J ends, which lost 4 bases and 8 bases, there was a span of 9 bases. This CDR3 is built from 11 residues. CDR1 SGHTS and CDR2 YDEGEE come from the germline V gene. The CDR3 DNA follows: TGTGCCAGCAGCCAACAGGTCGAAGCTTTCTTT. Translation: CASSQQVEAFF. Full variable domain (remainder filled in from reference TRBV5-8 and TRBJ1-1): EAGVTQSPTHLIKTRGQQATLRCSPISGHTSVYWYQQALGLGLQFLLWYDEGEERNRGNFPPRFSGRQFPNYSSELNVNALELEDSALYLCASSQQVEAFFGQGTRLTVV.

The CDR3 bases are TGTGCCAGCAGCTTCCCGGGCCGATTTTACGAGCAGTACGTC. Its protein product is CASSFPGRFYEQYV. V usage is TRBV11-2 and J usage is TRBJ2-7; D not certain. The germline gives CDR1 SGHAT, CDR2 FQNNGV. The CDR3 is made up of 14 amino acids. Trimming cost V 3 bases and J 4 bases, with 13 bases left between them.

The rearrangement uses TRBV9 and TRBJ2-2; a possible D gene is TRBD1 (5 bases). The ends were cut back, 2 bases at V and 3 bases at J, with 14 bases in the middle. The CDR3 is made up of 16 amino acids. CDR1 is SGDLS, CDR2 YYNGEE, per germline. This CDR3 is CASSVLSGLDTGELFF. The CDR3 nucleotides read TGTGCCAGCAGCGTTTTGTCAGGGTTGGACACCGGGGAGCTGTTTTTT.

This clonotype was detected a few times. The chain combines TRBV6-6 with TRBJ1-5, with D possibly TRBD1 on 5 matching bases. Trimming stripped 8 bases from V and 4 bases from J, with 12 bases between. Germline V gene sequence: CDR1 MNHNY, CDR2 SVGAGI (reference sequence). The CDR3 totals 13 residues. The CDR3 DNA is TGTGCCAGCGAAACTGGGGGTAATCAGCCCCAGCATTTT. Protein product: CASETGGNQPQHF.

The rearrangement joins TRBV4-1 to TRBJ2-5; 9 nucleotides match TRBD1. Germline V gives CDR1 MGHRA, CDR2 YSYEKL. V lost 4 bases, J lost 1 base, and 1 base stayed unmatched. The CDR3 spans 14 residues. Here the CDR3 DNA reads TGCGCCAGCAGCCGGGACAGGGTCCAAGAGACCCAGTACTTC. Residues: CASSRDRVQETQYF.

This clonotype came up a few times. The CDR3 is CSAWTAYGYTF. In DNA form, the CDR3 reads TGCAGTGCTTGGACAGCCTATGGCTACACCTTC. V gene TRBV20-1 combines with J gene TRBJ1-2; possible D gene TRBD1, 6 bases. The V end was cut by 5 bases, the J end by 4 bases, with 8 bases between. The CDR3 is made up of 11 amino acids. From germline, CDR1 is DFQATT and CDR2 SNEGSKA (reference sequence).

The CDR3 loop reads CASSLAGDSPLHF. CDR3 DNA: TGTGCCAGCAGCTTAGCTGGCGATTCACCCCTCCACTTT. The chain has TRBV5-6 and TRBJ1-6, with unresolved D. Trimming shortened V by 2 bases and J by 8 bases, and 8 bases separated the two germline ends. The germline V gene encodes CDR1 SGHDT and CDR2 YYEEEE. This CDR3 is 13 amino acids long.

The CDR3 reads CASSLSRDRFYEQYV. CDR3 DNA sequence: TGTGCCAGCAGCTTATCCCGGGACAGGTTCTACGAGCAGTACGTC. The genes are TRBV7-2 and TRBJ2-7; 8 nucleotides line up with TRBD1. Trimming cost V 2 bases and J 3 bases; bases outside gene matches: 6. Germline assignment: CDR1 SGHTA and CDR2 FQGNSA. The CDR3 is 15 residues long.

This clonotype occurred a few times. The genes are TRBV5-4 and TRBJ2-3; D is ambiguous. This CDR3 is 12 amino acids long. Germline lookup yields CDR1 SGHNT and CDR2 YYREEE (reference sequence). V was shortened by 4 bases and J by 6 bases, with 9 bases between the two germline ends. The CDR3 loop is CASSKPGDTQYF. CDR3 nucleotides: TGTGCCAGCAGCAAGCCAGGCGATACGCAGTATTTT.

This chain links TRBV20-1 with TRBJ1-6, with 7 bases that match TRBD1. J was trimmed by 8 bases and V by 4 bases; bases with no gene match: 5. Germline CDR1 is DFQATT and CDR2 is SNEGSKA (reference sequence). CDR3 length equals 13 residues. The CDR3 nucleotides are TGCAGTGCTAAAAAAGACAGGGATTCACCCCTCCACTTT. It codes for CSAKKDRDSPLHF.

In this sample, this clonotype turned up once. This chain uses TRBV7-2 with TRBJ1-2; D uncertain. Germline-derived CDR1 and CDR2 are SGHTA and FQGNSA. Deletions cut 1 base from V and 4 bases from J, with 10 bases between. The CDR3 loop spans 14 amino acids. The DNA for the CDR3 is TGTGCCAGCAGCTTAGGCGACCATGTCTATGGCTACACCTTC. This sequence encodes CASSLGDHVYGYTF.